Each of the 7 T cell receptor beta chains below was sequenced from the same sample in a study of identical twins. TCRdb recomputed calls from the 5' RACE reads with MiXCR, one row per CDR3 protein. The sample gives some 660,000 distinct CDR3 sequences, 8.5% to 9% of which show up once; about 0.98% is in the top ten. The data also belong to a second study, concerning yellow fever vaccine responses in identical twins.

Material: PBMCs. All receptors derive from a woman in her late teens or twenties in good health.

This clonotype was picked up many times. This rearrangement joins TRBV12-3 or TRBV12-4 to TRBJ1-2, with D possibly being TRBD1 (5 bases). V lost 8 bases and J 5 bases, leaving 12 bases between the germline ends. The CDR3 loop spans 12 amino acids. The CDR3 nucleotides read TGTGCCAGCGAAACGGGGGGGTATGGCTACACCTTC. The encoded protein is CASETGGYGYTF.

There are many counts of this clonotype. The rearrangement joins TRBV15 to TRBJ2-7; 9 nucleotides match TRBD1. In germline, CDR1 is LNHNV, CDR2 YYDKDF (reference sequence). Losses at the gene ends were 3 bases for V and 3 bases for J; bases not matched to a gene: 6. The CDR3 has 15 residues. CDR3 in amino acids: CATSSRDREHYEQYF. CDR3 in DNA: TGTGCCACCAGCAGCCGGGACAGGGAGCACTACGAGCAGTACTTC.

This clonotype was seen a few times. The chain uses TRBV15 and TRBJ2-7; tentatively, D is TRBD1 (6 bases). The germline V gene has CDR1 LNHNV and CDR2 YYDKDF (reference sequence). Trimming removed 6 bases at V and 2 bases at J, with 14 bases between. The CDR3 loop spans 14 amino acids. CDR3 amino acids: CATRRTVETYEQYF. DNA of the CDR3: TGTGCCACCAGAAGGACAGTTGAAACCTACGAGCAGTACTTC.

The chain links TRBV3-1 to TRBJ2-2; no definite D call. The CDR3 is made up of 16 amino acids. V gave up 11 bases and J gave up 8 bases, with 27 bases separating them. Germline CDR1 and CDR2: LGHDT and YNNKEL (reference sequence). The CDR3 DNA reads TGTGCCTCCTGCCAAACGGACGGCTGGAGTGCGGGGGAGCTGTTTTTT. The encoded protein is CASCQTDGWSAGELFF.

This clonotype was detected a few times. The CDR3 region is CASSQDRGETDTQYF. The CDR3 coding sequence is TGCGCCAGCAGCCAAGACCGGGGAGAGACAGATACGCAGTATTTT. This chain uses TRBV4-3 with TRBJ2-3, with D possibly being TRBD2 (5 bases). Germline lookup yields CDR1 LGHNA and CDR2 YSLEER. The V gene lost 0 bases and the J gene lost 3 bases, with 10 bases spanning the gap. CDR3 size: 15 residues.

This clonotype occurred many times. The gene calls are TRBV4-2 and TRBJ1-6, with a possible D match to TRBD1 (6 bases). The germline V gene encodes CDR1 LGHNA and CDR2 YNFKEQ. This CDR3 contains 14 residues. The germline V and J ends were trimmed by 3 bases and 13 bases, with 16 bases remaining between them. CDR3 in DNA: TGTGCCAGCAGCCAGTTCCTCCAGGGGCGTCCCCTCCACTTT. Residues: CASSQFLQGRPLHF.

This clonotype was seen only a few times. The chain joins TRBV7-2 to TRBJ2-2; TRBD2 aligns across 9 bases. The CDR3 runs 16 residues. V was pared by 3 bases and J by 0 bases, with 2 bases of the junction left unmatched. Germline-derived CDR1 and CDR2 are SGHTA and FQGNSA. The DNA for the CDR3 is TGTGCCAGCAGCTTTCGGACTAGCGCGAACACCGGGGAGCTGTTTTTT. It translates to CASSFRTSANTGELFF.